This T cell receptor beta chain was recovered during a study of cytomegalovirus exposure and HLA in healthy donors. General study points: In vitro checks showed that a few CMV-associated chains really do target CMV antigens. Later, an analysis found that TCR clusters from the first cohort tended to co-occur in the roughly 120 validation repertoires.

A note on this clone: As yet, its antigen is unknown.

Data came from immunoSEQ multiplex PCR; TCRdb stores just in-frame clones and leaves some out. The table lists roughly 56,000 clones, over 85% of them singletons. Trimming took 7 bases from V and 4 from J, leaving 22 bases between them. Per germline, CDR1 SGHVS and CDR2 FQNEAQ. The CDR3 is 17 amino acids. V gene TRBV7-8 combines with J gene TRBJ2-2; D may be TRBD1 (6 bases). The specimen was PBMCs. The source is a man aged 18 to 29 in good health and CMV-seronegative. The DNA of the CDR3 is TGTGCCAGCACCCAGCCGGATACAGGGATTAGCACCGGGGAGCTGTTTTTT. Protein product: CASTQPDTGISTGELFF.